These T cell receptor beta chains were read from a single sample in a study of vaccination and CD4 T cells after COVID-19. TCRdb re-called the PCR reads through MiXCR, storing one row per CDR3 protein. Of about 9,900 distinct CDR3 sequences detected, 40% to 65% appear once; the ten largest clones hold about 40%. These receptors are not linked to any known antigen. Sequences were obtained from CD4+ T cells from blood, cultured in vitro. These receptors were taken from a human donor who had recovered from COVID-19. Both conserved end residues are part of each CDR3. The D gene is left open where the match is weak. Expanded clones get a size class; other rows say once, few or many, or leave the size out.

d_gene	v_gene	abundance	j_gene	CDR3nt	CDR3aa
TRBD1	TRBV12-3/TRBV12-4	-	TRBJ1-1	TGTGCCAGCAGTCCCTCGGACAGGCTGAACACTGAAGCTTTCTTT	CASSPSDRLNTEAFF
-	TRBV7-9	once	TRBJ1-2	TGTGCCAGCAGCTTAGATGTAGGGGATGGCTACACCTTC	CASSLDVGDGYTF
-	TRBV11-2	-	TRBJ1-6	TGTGCCAGCAGCTCTACAGGGTTAAGTTCACCCCTCCACTTT	CASSSTGLSSPLHF
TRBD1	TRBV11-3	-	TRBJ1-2	TGTGCCAGCAGCTCAGCACCGACAGGGTCCGGCGGCTACACCTTC	CASSSAPTGSGGYTF
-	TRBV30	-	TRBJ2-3	TGTGCCTGGAGTGTACGAATACAGGGATTGTTTAGCACAGATACGCAGTATTTT	CAWSVRIQGLFSTDTQYF
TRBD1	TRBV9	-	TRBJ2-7	TGTGCCAGCAGCCCTCAGCGGGACAGGGTCTCCTACGAGCAGTACTTC	CASSPQRDRVSYEQYF
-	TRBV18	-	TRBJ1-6	TGTGCCAGCTCACCGGGCAGGGATAATTCACCCCTCCACTTT	CASSPGRDNSPLHF
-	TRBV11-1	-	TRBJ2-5	TGTGCCAGCAGCTGGGGGCAGCGGGCGGTGGGTCAAGAGACCCAGTACTTC	CASSWGQRAVGQETQYF
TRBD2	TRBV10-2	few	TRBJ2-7	TGCGCCAGCAGTAGGAGCGGGGGAGGGGTCTACGAGCAGTACTTC	CASSRSGGGVYEQYF
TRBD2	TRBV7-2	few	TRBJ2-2	TGTGCCAGCAGCGCGGGGTTGAGACTAGCGGGGGCCAAAGCCGGGGAGCTGTTTTTT	CASSAGLRLAGAKAGELFF
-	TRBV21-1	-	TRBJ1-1	TGTGCCAGCAGCAAAGGAGCAGGGGCCTATGAAGCTTTCTTT	CASSKGAGAYEAFF
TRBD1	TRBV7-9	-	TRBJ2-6	TGTGCCAGCAGCTTAGAACAGGGGCGGAATGGGGCCAACGTCCTGACTTTC	CASSLEQGRNGANVLTF
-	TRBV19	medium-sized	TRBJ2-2	TGTGCCACAGCGACAGGATTGAACACCGGGGAGCTGTTTTTT	CATATGLNTGELFF
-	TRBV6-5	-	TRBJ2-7	TGTGCCAGCAGTTACGCCGGGCAGCCCCAGGTCGGGCAGTACTTC	CASSYAGQPQVGQYF
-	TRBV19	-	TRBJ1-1	TGTGCCAGTAGTATTATGGCTTCCGGGACAAACACTGAAGCTTTCTTT	CASSIMASGTNTEAFF
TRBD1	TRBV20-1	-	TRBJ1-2	TGCAGTGCATTCGGGGTAGGGGGCGCAGGTGGCTACACCTTC	CSAFGVGGAGGYTF
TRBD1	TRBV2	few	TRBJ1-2	TGTGCCAGCAGGAGACAGGGGGTGGATGGCTACACCTTC	CASRRQGVDGYTF
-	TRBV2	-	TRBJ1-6	TGTGCCAGCGATCGTTCACCCCTCCACTTT	CASDRSPLHF
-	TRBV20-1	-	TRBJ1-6	TGCAGTGCTAGAGACCCGGGGTTAAGAAATTCACCCCTCCACTTT	CSARDPGLRNSPLHF
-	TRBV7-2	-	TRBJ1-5	TGTGCCAGCAGAGGGGGCAATCAGCCCCAGCATTTT	CASRGGNQPQHF
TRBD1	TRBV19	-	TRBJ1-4	TGTGCCAGTAGTAGACAGGGGGGGTTGGAAAAACTATTTTTT	CASSRQGGLEKLFF
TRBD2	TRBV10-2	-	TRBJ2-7	TGCGCCAGCAGTGTGAGCGGGGGGGCTAGAGTGCGAGAGCAGTACTTC	CASSVSGGARVREQYF
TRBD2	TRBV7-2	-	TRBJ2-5	TGTGCCAGCAGCGCCACTAGCGGGGGCCTGGGGGAGACCCAGTACTTC	CASSATSGGLGETQYF